The clone carrying this T cell receptor beta chain was seen ten or more times. The antigen is not known. This entry belongs to a study of regulatory T cells in long-lasting Graves disease. Across the study: The antithyroid drugs taken by newly diagnosed Graves' patients had been used for under 3 months.

Arm-PCR of CDR3 regions with iRepertoire HTBI primers generated TCR beta libraries. TCRdb called the multiplex PCR reads again in MiXCR, with one record for every CDR3 protein. Of about 400,000 distinct CDR3 sequences listed, 15% to 19% are singletons. In germline, CDR1 is SGHTA, CDR2 FQGNSA. V dropped 2 bases and J dropped 5 bases, with 9 bases sitting between them. The CDR3 totals 13 residues. Study-wide results and caveats: TCR diversity was lower in persistent Graves' patients (versus newly diagnosed ones). TRBV28 was favored in persistent disease, as were TRBJ1-2 and TRBJ2-5. Only peripheral blood was studied, not thyroid tissue.

As for time point: newly diagnosed GD, antithyroid drugs for less than 3 months. With RNA extracted from PBMCs as input, the TCR library was made. The specimen comprised peripheral blood mononuclear cells (PBMCs), sampled at new diagnosis, from a patient treated with antithyroid drugs. This sequence was found in a female donor with Graves disease. The rearrangement uses TRBV7-2 and TRBJ2-5; no reliable D call. Here the CDR3 reads CASSLPPHETQYF. For the CDR3, the DNA is TGTGCCAGCAGCTTACCCCCCCATGAGACCCAGTACTTC.